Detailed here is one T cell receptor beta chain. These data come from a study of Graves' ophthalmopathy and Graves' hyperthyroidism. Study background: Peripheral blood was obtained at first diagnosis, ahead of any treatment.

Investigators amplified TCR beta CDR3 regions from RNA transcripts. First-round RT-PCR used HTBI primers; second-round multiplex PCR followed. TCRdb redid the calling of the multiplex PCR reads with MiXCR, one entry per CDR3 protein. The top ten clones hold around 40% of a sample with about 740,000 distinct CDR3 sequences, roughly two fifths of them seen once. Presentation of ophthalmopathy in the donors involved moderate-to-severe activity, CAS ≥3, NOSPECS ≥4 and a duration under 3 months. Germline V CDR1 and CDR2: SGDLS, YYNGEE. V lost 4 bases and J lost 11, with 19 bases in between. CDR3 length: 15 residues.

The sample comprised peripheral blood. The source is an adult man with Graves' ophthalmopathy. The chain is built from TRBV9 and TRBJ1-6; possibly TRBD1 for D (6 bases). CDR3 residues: CASSQDGQLNPPLHF. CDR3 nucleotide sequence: TGTGCCAGCAGCCAAGATGGACAGTTGAATCCACCCCTCCACTTT.